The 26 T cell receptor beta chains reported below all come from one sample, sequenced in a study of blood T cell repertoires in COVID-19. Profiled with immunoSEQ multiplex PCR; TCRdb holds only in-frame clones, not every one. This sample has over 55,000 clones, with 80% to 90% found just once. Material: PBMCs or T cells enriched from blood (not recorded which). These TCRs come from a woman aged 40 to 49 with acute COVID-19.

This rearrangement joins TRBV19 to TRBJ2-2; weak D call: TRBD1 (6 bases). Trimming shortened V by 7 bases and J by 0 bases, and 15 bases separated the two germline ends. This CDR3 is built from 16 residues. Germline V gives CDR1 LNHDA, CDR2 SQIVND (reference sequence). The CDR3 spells CASTPTRTANTGELFF. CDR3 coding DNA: TGTGCCAGTACCCCCACCAGGACAGCGAACACCGGGGAGCTGTTTTTT.

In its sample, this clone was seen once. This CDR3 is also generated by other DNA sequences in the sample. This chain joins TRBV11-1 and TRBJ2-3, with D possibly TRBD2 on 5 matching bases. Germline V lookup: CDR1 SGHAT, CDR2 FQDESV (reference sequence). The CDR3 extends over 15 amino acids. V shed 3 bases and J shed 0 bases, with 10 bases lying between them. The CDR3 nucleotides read TGTGCCAGCAGCTTCTTGGACTCGAGCACAGATACGCAGTATTTT. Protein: CASSFLDSSTDTQYF.

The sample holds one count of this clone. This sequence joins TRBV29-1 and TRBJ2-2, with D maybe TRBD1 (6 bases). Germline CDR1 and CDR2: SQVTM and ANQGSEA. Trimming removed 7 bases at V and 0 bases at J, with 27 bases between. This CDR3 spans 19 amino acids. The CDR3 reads CSARNVRGSVLANTGELFF. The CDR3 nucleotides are TGCAGCGCCCGAAATGTTAGGGGGTCCGTCTTAGCGAACACCGGGGAGCTGTTTTTT.

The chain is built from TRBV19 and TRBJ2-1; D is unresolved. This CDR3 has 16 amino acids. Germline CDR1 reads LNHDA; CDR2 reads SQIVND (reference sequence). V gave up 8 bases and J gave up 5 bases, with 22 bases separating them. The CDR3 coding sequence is TGTGCCAGTTCCCCAACCCGGAGCGATCAAAACAATGAGCAGTTCTTC. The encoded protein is CASSPTRSDQNNEQFF.

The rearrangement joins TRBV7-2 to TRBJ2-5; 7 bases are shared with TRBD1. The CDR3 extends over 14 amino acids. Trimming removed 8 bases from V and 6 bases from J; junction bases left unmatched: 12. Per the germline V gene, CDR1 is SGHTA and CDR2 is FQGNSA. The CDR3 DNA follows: TGTGCCAGCTTTTGGGACAGTGCCATAAAGACCCAGTACTTC. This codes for CASFWDSAIKTQYF.

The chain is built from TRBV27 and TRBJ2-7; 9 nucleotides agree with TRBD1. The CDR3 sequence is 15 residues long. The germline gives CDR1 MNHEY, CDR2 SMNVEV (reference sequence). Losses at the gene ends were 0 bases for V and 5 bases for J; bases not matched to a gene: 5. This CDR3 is CASSLSGQGVHEQYF. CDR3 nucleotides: TGTGCCAGCAGTTTATCGGGACAGGGAGTCCACGAGCAGTACTTC.

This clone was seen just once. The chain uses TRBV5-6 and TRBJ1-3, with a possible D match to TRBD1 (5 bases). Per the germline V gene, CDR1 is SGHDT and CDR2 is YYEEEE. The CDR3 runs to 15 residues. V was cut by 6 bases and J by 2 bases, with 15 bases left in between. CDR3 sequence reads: CASNTLGTPGNTIYF. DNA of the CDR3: TGTGCCAGCAACACACTGGGGACTCCTGGAAACACCATATATTTT.

CDR3 region: CASRWDTSVGNTIYF. The CDR3 DNA follows: TGTGCCAGCAGATGGGACACCTCGGTGGGAAACACCATATATTTT. The chain uses TRBV28 and TRBJ1-3, with a tentative D call TRBD1 (6 bases). The V and J ends lost 6 bases and 4 bases respectively, with 16 bases between them. This CDR3 spans 15 amino acids. The germline CDR1 and CDR2 sequences are MDHEN and SYDVKM.

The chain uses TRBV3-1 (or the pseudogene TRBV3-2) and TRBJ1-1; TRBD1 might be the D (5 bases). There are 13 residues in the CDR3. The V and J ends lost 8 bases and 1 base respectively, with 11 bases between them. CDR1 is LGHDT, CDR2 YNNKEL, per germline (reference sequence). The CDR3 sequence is CASQDTGNTEAFF. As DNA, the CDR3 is TGTGCCAGCCAGGATACAGGGAACACTGAAGCTTTCTTT.

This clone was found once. CDR3 loop: CASSNGGRTILYEQYF. DNA of the CDR3: TGTGCCAGCAGTAATGGAGGCAGGACGATCCTCTACGAGCAGTACTTC. The chain is built from TRBV28 and TRBJ2-7, with D possibly TRBD2 on 5 matching bases. The CDR3 has 16 amino acids. Deletions cut 5 bases from V and 3 bases from J, with 20 bases between. Germline V CDR1 and CDR2: MDHEN, SYDVKM. Full variable domain (outside the CDR3, taken from reference TRBV28 and TRBJ2-7): DVKVTQSSRYLVKRTGEKVFLECVQDMDHENMFWYRQDPGLGLRLIYFSYDVKMKEKGDIPEGYSVSREKKERFSLILESASTNQTSMYLCASSNGGRTILYEQYFGPGTRLTVT.

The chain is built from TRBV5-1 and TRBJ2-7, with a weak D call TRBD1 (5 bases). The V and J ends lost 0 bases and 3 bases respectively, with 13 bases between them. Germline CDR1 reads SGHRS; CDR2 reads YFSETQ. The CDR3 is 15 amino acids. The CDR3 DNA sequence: TGCGCCAGCAGCTTGGAGGTGCAGGGCGTCTACGAGCAGTACTTC. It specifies CASSLEVQGVYEQYF.

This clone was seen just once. Here the CDR3 DNA reads TGTGCCAGCAGGGACCGGGACTCCCCCCTCTACGAGCAGTACTTC. Protein product: CASRDRDSPLYEQYF. This chain joins TRBV7-9 and TRBJ2-7; the D gene is possibly TRBD2 (6 bases). V was cut by 6 bases and J by 3 bases, with 18 bases left in between. This CDR3 is built from 15 residues. Germline-derived CDR1 and CDR2 are SEHNR and FQNEAQ (reference sequence).

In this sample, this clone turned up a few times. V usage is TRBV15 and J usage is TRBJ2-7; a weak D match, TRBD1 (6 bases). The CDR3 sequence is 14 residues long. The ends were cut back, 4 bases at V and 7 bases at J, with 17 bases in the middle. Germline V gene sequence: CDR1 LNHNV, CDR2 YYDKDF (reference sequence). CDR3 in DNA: TGTGCCACCAGCACCGCTAAACAGGGTGAGGAGCAGTACTTC. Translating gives CATSTAKQGEEQYF.

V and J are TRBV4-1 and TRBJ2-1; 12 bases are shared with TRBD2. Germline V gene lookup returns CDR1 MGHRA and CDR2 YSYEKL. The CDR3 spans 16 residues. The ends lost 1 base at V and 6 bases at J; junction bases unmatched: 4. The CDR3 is CASSQAGTSGFNEQFF. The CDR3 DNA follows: TGCGCCAGCAGCCAAGCCGGGACTAGCGGGTTCAATGAGCAGTTCTTC.

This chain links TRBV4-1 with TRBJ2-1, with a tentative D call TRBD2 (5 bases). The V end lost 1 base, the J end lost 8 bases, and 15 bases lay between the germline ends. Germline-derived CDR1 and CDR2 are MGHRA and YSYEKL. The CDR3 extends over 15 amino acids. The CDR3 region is CASSQAGVLLHEQFF. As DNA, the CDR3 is TGCGCCAGCAGCCAAGCCGGGGTCCTTCTCCATGAGCAGTTCTTC.

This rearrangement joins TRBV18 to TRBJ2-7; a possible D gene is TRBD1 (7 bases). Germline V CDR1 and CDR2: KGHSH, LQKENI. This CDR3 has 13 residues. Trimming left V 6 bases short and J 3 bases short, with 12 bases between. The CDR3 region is CASSRDSLYEQYF. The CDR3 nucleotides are TGTGCCAGCTCGCGGGACAGTCTCTACGAGCAGTACTTC.

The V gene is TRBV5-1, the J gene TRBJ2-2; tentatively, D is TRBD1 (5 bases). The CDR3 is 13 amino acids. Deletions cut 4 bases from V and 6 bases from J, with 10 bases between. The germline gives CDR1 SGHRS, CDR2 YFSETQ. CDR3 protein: CASSLTVSGELFF. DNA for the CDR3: TGCGCCAGCAGCCTGACAGTGTCCGGGGAGCTGTTTTTT.

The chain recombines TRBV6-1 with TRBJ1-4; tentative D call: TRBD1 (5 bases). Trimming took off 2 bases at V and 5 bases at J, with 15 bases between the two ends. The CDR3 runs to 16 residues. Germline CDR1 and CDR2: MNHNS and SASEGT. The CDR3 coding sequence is TGTGCCAGCAGTGAAAAGGCCGGGGCGGGAAATGAAAAACTGTTTTTT. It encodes CASSEKAGAGNEKLFF.

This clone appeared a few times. CDR3 loop: CASKPTGNTEAFF. The CDR3, as DNA: TGTGCCAGTAAGCCAACAGGGAACACTGAAGCTTTCTTT. This sequence joins TRBV27 and TRBJ1-1, with a weak D call TRBD1 (5 bases). Trimming shortened V by 9 bases and J by 1 base, and 12 bases separated the two germline ends. CDR1 is MNHEY and CDR2 is SMNVEV in the germline V gene (reference sequence). This CDR3 spans 13 amino acids.

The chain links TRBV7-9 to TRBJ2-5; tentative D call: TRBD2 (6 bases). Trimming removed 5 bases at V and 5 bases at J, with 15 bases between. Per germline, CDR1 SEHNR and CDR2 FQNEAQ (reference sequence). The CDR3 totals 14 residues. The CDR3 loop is CASSRDSDGETQYF. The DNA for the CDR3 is TGTGCCAGCAGCCGGGACTCGGATGGGGAGACCCAGTACTTC.

Written as DNA, the CDR3 is TGTGCCAGCAGCCAAGTTGAGGGAGAGACCCAGTACTTC. It yields the protein CASSQVEGETQYF. The chain combines TRBV3-1 (or the pseudogene TRBV3-2) with TRBJ2-5; D is perhaps TRBD2 (5 bases). This CDR3 comprises 13 residues. Germline V gene sequence: CDR1 LGHDT, CDR2 YNNKEL (reference sequence). The V end lost 1 base, the J end lost 4 bases, and 7 bases lay between the germline ends.

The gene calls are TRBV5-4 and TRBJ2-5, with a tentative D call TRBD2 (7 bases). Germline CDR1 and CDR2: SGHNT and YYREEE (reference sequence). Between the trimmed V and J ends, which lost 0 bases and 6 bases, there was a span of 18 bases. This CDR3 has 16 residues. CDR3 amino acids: CASSLAGGGATKTQYF. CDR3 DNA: TGTGCCAGCAGCTTGGCCGGAGGGGGGGCTACGAAGACCCAGTACTTC.

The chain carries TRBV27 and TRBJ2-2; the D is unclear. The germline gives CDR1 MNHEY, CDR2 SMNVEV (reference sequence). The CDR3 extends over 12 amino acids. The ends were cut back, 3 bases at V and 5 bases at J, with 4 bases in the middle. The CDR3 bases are TGTGCCAGCAGTTTCAATACCGGGGAGCTGTTTTTT. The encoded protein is CASSFNTGELFF.

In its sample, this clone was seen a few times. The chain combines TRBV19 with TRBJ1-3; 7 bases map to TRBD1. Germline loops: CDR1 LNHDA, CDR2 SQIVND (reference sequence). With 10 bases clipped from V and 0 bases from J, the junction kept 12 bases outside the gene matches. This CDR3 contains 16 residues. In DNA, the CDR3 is TGTGCCACTTCGTGGACCTGGGACAGCTCTGGAAACACCATATATTTT. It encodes CATSWTWDSSGNTIYF. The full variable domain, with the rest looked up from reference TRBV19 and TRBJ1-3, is DGGITQSPKYLFRKEGQNVTLSCEQNLNHDAMYWYRQDPGQGLRLIYYSQIVNDFQKGDIAEGYSVSREKKESFPLTVTSAQKNPTAFYLCATSWTWDSSGNTIYFGEGSWLTVV.

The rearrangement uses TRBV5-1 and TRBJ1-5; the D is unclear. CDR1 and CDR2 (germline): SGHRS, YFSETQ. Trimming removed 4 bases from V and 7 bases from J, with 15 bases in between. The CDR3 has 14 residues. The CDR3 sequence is CASSPGGGAQPQHF. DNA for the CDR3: TGCGCCAGCAGCCCCGGCGGAGGCGCCCAGCCCCAGCATTTT. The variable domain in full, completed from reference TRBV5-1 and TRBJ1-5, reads KAGVTQTPRYLIKTRGQQVTLSCSPISGHRSVSWYQQTPGQGLQFLFEYFSETQRNKGNFPGRFSGRQFSNSRSEMNVSTLELGDSALYLCASSPGGGAQPQHFGDGTRLSIL.

The CDR3: CASSRDRGGYEQYV. In nucleotides, the CDR3 is TGTGCCAGCAGCAGGGACAGGGGAGGATACGAGCAGTACGTC. J is TRBJ2-7 and V is TRBV6-6; 10 bases line up with TRBD1. With V trimmed by 6 bases and J by 4 bases, 6 bases remained unmatched. Germline CDR1 is MNHNY and CDR2 is SVGAGI (reference sequence). The CDR3 spans 14 residues.